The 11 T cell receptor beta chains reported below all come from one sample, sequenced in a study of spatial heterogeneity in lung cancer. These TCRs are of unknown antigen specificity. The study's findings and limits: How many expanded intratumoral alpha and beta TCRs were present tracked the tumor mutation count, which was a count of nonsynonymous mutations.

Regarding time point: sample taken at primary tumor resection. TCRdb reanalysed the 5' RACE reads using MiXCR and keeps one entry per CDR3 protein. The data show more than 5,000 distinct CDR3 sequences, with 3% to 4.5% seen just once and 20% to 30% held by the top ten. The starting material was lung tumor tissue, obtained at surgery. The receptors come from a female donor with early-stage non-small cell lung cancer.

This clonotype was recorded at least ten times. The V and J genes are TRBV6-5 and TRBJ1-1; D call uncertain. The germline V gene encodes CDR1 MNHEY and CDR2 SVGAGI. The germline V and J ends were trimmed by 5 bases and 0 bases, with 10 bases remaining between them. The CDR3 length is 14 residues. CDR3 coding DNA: TGTGCCAGCAGTAGGGAGGACTTGAACACTGAAGCTTTCTTT. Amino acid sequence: CASSREDLNTEAFF.

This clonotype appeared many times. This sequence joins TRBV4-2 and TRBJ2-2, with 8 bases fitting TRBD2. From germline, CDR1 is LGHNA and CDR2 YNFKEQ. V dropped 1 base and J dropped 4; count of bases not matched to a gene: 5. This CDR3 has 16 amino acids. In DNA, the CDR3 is TGTGCCAGCAGCCAAGCGGTGGGACTAGTCACCGGGGAGCTGTTTTTT. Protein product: CASSQAVGLVTGELFF.

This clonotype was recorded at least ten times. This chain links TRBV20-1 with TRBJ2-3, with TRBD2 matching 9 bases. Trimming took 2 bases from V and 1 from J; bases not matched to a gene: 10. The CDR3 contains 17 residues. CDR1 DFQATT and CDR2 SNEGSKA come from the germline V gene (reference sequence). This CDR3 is CSARLPRLAAGTDTQYF. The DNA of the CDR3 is TGCAGTGCTAGACTTCCGAGACTAGCGGCAGGCACAGATACGCAGTATTTT.

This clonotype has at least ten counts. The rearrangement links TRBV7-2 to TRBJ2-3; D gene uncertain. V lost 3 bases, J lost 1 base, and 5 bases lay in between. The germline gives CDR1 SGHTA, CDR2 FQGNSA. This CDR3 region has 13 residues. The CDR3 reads CASSFEGTDTQYF. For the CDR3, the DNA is TGTGCCAGCAGCTTTGAAGGCACAGATACGCAGTATTTT.

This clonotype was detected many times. The CDR3 sequence: CASRTGQSQGNIQYF. Here the CDR3 DNA reads TGTGCCAGCAGAACCGGGCAAAGCCAGGGAAACATTCAGTACTTC. The V call is TRBV6-5, the J call TRBJ2-4; tentative D call: TRBD1 (5 bases). Germline V gene lookup returns CDR1 MNHEY and CDR2 SVGAGI. CDR3 length: 15 residues. Trimming removed 6 bases from V and 6 bases from J, with 18 bases in between.

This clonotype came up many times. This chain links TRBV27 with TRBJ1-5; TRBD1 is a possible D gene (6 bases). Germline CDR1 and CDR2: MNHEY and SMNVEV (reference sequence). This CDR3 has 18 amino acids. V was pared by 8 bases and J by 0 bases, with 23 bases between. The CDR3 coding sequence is TGTGCCAGCCGCGAGTCACCAGGGGCAGAATATAGCAATCAGCCCCAGCATTTT. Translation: CASRESPGAEYSNQPQHF.

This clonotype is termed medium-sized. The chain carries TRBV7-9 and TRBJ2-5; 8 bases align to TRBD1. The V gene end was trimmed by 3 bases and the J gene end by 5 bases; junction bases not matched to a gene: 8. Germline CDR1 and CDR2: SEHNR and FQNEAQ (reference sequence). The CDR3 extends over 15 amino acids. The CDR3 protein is CASSFGTGRGETQYF. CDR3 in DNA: TGTGCCAGCAGCTTCGGGACAGGCCGGGGGGAGACCCAGTACTTC.

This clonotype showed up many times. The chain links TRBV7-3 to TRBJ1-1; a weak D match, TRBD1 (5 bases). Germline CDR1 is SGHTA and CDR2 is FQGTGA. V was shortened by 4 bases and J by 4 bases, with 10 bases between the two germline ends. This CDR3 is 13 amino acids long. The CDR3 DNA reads TGTGCCAGCAGCTCGGGGGGAATCACTGAAGCTTTCTTT. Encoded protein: CASSSGGITEAFF.

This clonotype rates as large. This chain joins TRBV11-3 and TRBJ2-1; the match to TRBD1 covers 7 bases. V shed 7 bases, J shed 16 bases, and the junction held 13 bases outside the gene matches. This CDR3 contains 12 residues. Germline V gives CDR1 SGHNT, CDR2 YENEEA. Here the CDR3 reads CASKGEGTDYFF. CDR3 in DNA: TGTGCCAGCAAGGGGGAAGGGACAGACTACTTCTTC.

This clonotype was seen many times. In nucleotides, the CDR3 is TGTGCCAGCAGTAACAGCGACGAGCAGTACTTC. This sequence encodes CASSNSDEQYF. The J gene is TRBJ2-7, the V gene TRBV28; D is uncertain. From germline, CDR1 is MDHEN and CDR2 SYDVKM. V lost 5 bases and J 5 bases, leaving 7 bases between the germline ends. The CDR3 loop spans 11 amino acids. Based on the CDR3 plus reference TRBV28 and TRBJ2-7, the full variable domain is DVKVTQSSRYLVKRTGEKVFLECVQDMDHENMFWYRQDPGLGLRLIYFSYDVKMKEKGDIPEGYSVSREKKERFSLILESASTNQTSMYLCASSNSDEQYFGPGTRLTVT.

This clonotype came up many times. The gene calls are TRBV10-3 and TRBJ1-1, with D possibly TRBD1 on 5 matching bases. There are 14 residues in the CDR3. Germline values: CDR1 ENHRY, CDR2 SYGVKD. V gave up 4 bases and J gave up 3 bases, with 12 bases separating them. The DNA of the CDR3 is TGTGCCATCAGTGCCAGGGCGGGGGACACTGAAGCTTTCTTT. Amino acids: CAISARAGDTEAFF.